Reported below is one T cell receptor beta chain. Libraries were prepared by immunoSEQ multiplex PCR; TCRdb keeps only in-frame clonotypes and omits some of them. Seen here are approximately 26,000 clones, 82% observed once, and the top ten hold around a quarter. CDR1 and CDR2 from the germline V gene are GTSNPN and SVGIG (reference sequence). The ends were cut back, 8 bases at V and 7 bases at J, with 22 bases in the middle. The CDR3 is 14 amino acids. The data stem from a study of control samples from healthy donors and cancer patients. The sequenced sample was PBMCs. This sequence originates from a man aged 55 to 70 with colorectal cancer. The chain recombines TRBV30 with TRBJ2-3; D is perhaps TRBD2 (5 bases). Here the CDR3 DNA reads TGTGCCAGCGCGAGAGGGAAGGACGGGAATACGCAGTATTTT. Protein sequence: CASARGKDGNTQYF.